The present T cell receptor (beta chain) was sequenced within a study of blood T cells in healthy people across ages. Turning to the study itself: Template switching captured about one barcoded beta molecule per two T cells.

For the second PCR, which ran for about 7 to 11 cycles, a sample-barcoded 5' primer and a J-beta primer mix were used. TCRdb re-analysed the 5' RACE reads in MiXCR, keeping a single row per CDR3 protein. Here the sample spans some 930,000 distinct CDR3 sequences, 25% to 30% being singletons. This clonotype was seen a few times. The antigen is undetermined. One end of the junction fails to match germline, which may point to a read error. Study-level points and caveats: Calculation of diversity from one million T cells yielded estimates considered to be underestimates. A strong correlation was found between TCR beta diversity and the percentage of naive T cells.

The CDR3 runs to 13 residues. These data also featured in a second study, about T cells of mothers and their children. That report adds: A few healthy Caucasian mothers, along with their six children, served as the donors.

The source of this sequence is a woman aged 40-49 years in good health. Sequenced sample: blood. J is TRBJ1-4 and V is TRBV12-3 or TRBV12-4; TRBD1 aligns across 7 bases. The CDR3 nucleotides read TGTGTCAGCACCCAGGGGGTTAATGAAAAACTGTTTTTT. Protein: CVSTQGVNEKLFF.